This T cell receptor beta chain comes out of a study of blood T cell repertoires in COVID-19. For the study at large: Sites across the United States, Italy and Spain contributed samples from acute and convalescent COVID-19. PBMCs, B-cell-depleted T cells, or T cells were the source of the cDNA or gDNA that made up the material.

CDR3 size: 16 residues. The germline gives CDR1 SGHDN, CDR2 FVKESK. The V segment lost 3 bases and the J segment 4 bases; nucleotides outside the gene matches: 6. The repertoire was sequenced with immunoSEQ multiplex PCR; TCRdb's copy has only in-frame clones and lacks some. This table has fewer than 200,000 clones, roughly 83% appearing once. The sequencing input was peripheral blood. This TCR was sampled from a human donor in a cohort sampled during active COVID-19. This rearrangement joins TRBV14 to TRBJ1-4, with 9 bases aligning to TRBD1. The CDR3 bases are TGTGCCAGCAGCCACCGGACAGGGGCGGATAATGAAAAACTGTTTTTT. Protein: CASSHRTGADNEKLFF.